A selection of T cell receptor beta chains follows, all from one sample in a study of T cell repertoires in cytomegalovirus infection. No antigen is known for these receptors. TCRdb reanalysed the reads using MiXCR and keeps one entry per CDR3 protein. The table lists about 160,000 distinct CDR3 sequences, approximately 21% of them singletons. This sample comprised CD8+ T cells from cultured PBMCs, obtained from culture after CMV antigen stimulation. Receptor source: a human donor in good health (CMV status not recorded). Some clones in this sample may be carry-over from other donors' samples. The CDR3 runs from the conserved cysteine through the conserved F or W. A D gene is named only where the DNA matches it firmly. Part of the rows lack a size; the others show once, few, many or a class for expanded clones.

clone_size,v_call,j_call,d_call,cdr3_aa,cdr3_nt
-,TRBV6-2/TRBV6-3,TRBJ2-1,-,CASSYRDRPRDEQFF,TGTGCCAGCAGTTACCGAGACAGGCCTAGGGATGAGCAGTTCTTC
few,TRBV19,TRBJ1-6,TRBD1,CASSPTGINSPLHF,TGTGCCAGTAGCCCGACAGGGATTAATTCACCCCTCCACTTT
-,TRBV7-2,TRBJ2-3,TRBD2,CASTLLAGNTDTQYF,TGTGCCAGCACCTTACTAGCGGGGAACACAGATACGCAGTATTTT
-,TRBV7-2,TRBJ2-5,-,CASSLALGEQETQYF,TGTGCCAGCAGCTTAGCGCTTGGGGAACAAGAGACCCAGTACTTC
many,TRBV27,TRBJ1-1,-,CASSLDPLGGTEAFF,TGTGCCAGCAGTTTAGATCCGTTGGGGGGCACTGAAGCTTTCTTT
-,TRBV7-9,TRBJ1-6,-,CASSLVRGESSYNSPLHF,TGTGCCAGCAGCTTAGTCCGGGGTGAGAGCTCCTATAATTCACCCCTCCACTTT
-,TRBV7-9,TRBJ1-5,TRBD1,CASSKQGGSNQPQHF,TGTGCCAGCAGCAAACAGGGGGGGAGCAATCAGCCCCAGCATTTT
few,TRBV7-2,TRBJ2-7,TRBD1,CASSLTTGSYEQYF,TGTGCCAGCAGCCTCACGACAGGGTCCTACGAGCAGTACTTC
-,TRBV7-8,TRBJ2-3,-,CASSRRGVPDTQYF,TGTGCCAGCAGCCGCCGCGGGGTCCCAGATACGCAGTATTTT
-,TRBV7-2,TRBJ1-5,-,CASSLAHSSNQPQHF,TGTGCCAGCAGCTTAGCACACAGCAGCAATCAGCCCCAGCATTTT
-,TRBV12-3/TRBV12-4,TRBJ2-1,TRBD2,CASSLPGGPNEQFF,TGTGCCAGCAGTTTGCCGGGGGGGCCCAATGAGCAGTTCTTC
few,TRBV7-9,TRBJ1-2,-,CASSLDRVTYGYTF,TGTGCCAGCAGCTTAGACCGAGTCACCTATGGCTACACCTTC
many,TRBV19,TRBJ2-1,TRBD1,CASSKGGTLTVNEQFF,TGTGCCAGTAGTAAAGGGGGCACCTTAACCGTCAATGAGCAGTTCTTC
few,TRBV19,TRBJ2-1,TRBD2,CASRRLAGSYNEQFF,TGTGCCAGTAGGAGACTAGCGGGCTCCTACAATGAGCAGTTCTTC
-,TRBV6-6,TRBJ1-2,TRBD1,CASIVQGDTRAYTF,TGTGCCAGCATCGTACAGGGGGACACCCGAGCCTACACCTTC
-,TRBV4-1,TRBJ1-1,-,CASSQEVPGPSVTEAFF,TGCGCCAGCAGCCAAGAAGTCCCAGGGCCGAGTGTCACTGAAGCTTTCTTT
few,TRBV11-2,TRBJ1-1,TRBD1,CASRRGTGAFGTEAFF,TGTGCCAGCAGGAGAGGGACAGGGGCGTTCGGCACTGAAGCTTTCTTT
-,TRBV7-2,TRBJ1-1,-,CASSLALGSWANTEAFF,TGTGCCAGCAGCTTAGCGCTGGGGTCGTGGGCCAACACTGAAGCTTTCTTT
few,TRBV12-3/TRBV12-4,TRBJ1-5,-,CASSLGGALQPQHF,TGTGCCAGCAGTTTAGGGGGGGCGCTTCAGCCCCAGCATTTT
many,TRBV7-3,TRBJ2-1,TRBD1,CASSGLGQGDDEQFF,TGTGCCAGCAGCGGGTTGGGACAGGGAGACGATGAGCAGTTCTTC
-,TRBV7-9,TRBJ2-7,-,CASSPGGVGYEQYF,TGTGCCAGCAGCCCAGGGGGGGTAGGGTACGAGCAGTACTTC
few,TRBV7-6,TRBJ2-3,TRBD2,CASSPESGGTTQYF,TGTGCCAGTAGCCCAGAGTCGGGGGGAACTACGCAGTATTTT
-,TRBV19,TRBJ2-5,-,CASSITERKETQYF,TGTGCCAGTAGTATTACGGAGCGGAAAGAGACCCAGTACTTC
few,TRBV7-6,TRBJ1-6,-,CASSPYRSYNSPLHF,TGTGCCAGCAGCCCTTACCGCTCCTATAATTCACCCCTCCACTTT
few,TRBV7-9,TRBJ2-2,-,CASSLPEGGYAGELFF,TGTGCCAGCAGCCTTCCGGAGGGCGGGTATGCCGGGGAGCTGTTTTTT
-,TRBV19,TRBJ1-3,TRBD1,CASSTWTGGFGNTIYF,TGTGCCAGTAGTACCTGGACAGGGGGCTTTGGAAACACCATATATTTT
few,TRBV4-2,TRBJ1-1,-,CASSRNENTEAFF,TGTGCCAGCAGCCGGAATGAGAACACTGAAGCTTTCTTT
-,TRBV4-1,TRBJ1-1,TRBD1,CASSQELAGGYEAFF,TGCGCCAGCAGCCAAGAGCTGGCAGGGGGATATGAAGCTTTCTTT
-,TRBV2,TRBJ1-5,TRBD1,CASRGPGQGGPQHF,TGTGCCAGCAGGGGTCCGGGACAGGGAGGCCCCCAGCATTTT
few,TRBV4-3,TRBJ2-7,-,CASSQGSGDEQYF,TGCGCCAGCAGCCAAGGGTCAGGAGACGAGCAGTACTTC
-,TRBV6-5,TRBJ2-1,TRBD1,CASSSPGQGAIDEQFF,TGTGCCAGCAGCTCCCCGGGACAGGGGGCTATCGATGAGCAGTTCTTC
-,TRBV19,TRBJ1-2,-,CASSIGTVNYGYTF,TGTGCCAGTAGTATTGGGACGGTTAACTATGGCTACACCTTC
few,TRBV7-2,TRBJ1-5,-,CASSLNRGNQPQHF,TGTGCCAGCAGCTTGAACAGGGGCAATCAGCCCCAGCATTTT
few,TRBV7-9,TRBJ1-2,TRBD1,CASSQGQGTGYTF,TGTGCCAGCAGCCAGGGACAGGGTACTGGCTACACCTTC
many,TRBV6-2/TRBV6-3,TRBJ1-2,-,CASSLDSKSNYGYTF,TGTGCCAGCAGTCTTGACTCCAAGAGTAACTATGGCTACACCTTC
few,TRBV7-6,TRBJ1-4,TRBD1,CASSLGGGKREKLFF,TGTGCCAGCAGCTTAGGAGGGGGCAAACGTGAAAAACTGTTTTTT
once,TRBV4-1,TRBJ2-7,-,CASSQAQRDDEQYF,TGCGCCAGCAGCCAAGCTCAGAGGGACGACGAGCAGTACTTC
-,TRBV6-2/TRBV6-3,TRBJ2-2,-,CASLRGTGELFF,TGTGCCAGCCTCAGGGGCACCGGGGAGCTGTTTTTT
-,TRBV5-4,TRBJ1-2,-,CASTPADSEPNYGYTF,TGTGCCAGCACCCCGGCCGACAGCGAACCTAACTATGGCTACACCTTC
-,TRBV27,TRBJ1-1,-,CASSLDLNTEAFF,TGTGCCAGTTCCCTAGACCTGAACACTGAAGCTTTCTTT
many,TRBV7-6,TRBJ1-2,-,CASSPAGSNYGYTF,TGTGCCAGCAGCCCGGCAGGCTCTAACTATGGCTACACCTTC
-,TRBV4-3,TRBJ1-5,-,CASSQDRGPPQHF,TGCGCCAGCAGCCAAGACAGGGGACCGCCCCAGCATTTT
-,TRBV7-6,TRBJ2-1,-,CASSLRAGYDEQFF,TGTGCCAGCAGCTTACGGGCAGGGTACGATGAGCAGTTCTTC
few,TRBV20-1,TRBJ1-6,-,CSARDLTRSSYNSPLHF,TGCAGTGCTAGAGATCTCACCAGGAGCTCCTATAATTCACCCCTCCACTTT
few,TRBV5-1,TRBJ2-7,-,CASSLEVGSSYEQYF,TGCGCCAGCAGCTTGGAGGTCGGCAGCTCCTACGAGCAGTACTTC
few,TRBV7-9,TRBJ2-4,-,CASSPRNGKDKNIQYF,TGTGCCAGCAGCCCTAGAAACGGGAAGGACAAAAACATTCAGTACTTC
few,TRBV7-2,TRBJ2-7,TRBD1,CASSPRQGSPYEQYF,TGTGCCAGCAGCCCCAGACAGGGGAGTCCCTACGAGCAGTACTTC
few,TRBV4-1,TRBJ1-4,-,CASSQVQDRGEGEKLFF,TGCGCCAGCAGCCAAGTACAGGACCGAGGGGAAGGAGAAAAACTGTTTTTT
-,TRBV27,TRBJ1-6,-,CASSPQTGTLDYNSPLHF,TGTGCCAGCAGTCCACAGACCGGGACACTAGACTATAATTCACCCCTCCACTTT
few,TRBV7-8,TRBJ2-3,TRBD2,CASSLLLAGAPVTDTQYF,TGTGCCAGCAGCTTACTACTAGCGGGGGCCCCGGTCACAGATACGCAGTATTTT
-,TRBV6-5,TRBJ1-2,-,CASSSTTANYGYTF,TGTGCCAGCAGTTCCACGACGGCTAACTATGGCTACACCTTC
few,TRBV5-1,TRBJ1-2,-,CASSLTFGGYGYTF,TGCGCCAGCAGCTTGACCTTCGGGGGCTATGGCTACACCTTC
few,TRBV27,TRBJ1-5,TRBD1,CASSFGGQGALQPQHF,TGTGCCAGCAGTTTTGGGGGACAGGGAGCTTTACAGCCCCAGCATTTT